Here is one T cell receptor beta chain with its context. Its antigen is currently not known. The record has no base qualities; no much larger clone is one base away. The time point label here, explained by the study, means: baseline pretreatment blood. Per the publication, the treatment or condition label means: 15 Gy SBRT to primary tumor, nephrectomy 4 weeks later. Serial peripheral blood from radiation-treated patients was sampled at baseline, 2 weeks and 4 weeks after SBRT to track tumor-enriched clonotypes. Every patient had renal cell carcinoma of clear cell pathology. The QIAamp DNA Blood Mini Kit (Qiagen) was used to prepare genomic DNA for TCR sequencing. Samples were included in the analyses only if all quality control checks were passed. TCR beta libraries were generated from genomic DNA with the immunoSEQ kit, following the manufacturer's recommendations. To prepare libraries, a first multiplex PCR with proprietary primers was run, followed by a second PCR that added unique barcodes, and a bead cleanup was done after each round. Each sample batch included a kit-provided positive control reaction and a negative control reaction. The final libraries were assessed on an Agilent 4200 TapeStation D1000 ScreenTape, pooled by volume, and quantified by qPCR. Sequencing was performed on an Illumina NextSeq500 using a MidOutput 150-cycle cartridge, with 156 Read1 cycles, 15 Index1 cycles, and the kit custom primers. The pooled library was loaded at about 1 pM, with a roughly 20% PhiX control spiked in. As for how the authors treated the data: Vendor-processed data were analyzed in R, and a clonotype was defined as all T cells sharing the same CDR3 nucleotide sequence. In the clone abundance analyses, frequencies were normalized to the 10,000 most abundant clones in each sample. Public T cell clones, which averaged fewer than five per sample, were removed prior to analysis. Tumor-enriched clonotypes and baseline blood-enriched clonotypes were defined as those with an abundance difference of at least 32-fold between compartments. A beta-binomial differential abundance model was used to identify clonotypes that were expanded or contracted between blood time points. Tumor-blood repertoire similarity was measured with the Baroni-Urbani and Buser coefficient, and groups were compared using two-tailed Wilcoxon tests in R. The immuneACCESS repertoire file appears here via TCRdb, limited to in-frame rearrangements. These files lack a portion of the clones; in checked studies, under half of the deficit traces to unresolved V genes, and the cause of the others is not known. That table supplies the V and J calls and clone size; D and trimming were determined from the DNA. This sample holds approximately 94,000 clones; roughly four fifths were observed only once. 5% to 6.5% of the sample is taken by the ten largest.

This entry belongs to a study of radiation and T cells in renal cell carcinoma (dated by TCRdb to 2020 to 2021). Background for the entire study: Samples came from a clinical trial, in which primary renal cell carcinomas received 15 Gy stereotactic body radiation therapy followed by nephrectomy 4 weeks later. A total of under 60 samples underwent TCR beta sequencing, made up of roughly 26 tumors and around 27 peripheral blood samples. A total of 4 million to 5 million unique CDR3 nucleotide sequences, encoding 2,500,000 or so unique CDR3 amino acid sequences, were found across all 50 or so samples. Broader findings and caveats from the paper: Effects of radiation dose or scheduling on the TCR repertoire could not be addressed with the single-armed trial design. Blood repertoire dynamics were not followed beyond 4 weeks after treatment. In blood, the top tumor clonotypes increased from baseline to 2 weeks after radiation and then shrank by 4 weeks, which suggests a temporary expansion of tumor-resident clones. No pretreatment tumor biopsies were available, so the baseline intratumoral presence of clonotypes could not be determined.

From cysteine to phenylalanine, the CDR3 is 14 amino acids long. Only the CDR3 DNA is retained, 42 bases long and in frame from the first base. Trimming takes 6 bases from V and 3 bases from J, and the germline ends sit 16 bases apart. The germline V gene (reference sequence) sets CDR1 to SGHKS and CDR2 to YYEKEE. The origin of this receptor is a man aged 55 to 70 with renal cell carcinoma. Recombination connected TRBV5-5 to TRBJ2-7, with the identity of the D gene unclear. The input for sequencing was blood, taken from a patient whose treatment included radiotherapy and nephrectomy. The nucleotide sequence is TGTGCCAGCAACTATCCCGGGTCCCACTACGAGCAGTACTTC. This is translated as CASNYPGSHYEQYF.